Below, one T cell receptor (beta chain) is given with its context. Its target antigen remains unknown. No quality values exist for individual bases; no much larger clone is one base distant. The method was the immunoSEQ multiplex PCR assay. RNA was extracted from all samples and reverse transcribed into cDNA, which served as template for TCR sequencing. First-strand cDNA was synthesized using SuperScript III with a 2:1 mix of oligo-dT and random hexamers. Amplification bias was assessed with a synthetic immune receptor repertoire, and residual bias was removed computationally. On the study's bioinformatics: After raw reads were preprocessed to remove errors, the CDR3 was defined following IMGT conventions as running from the conserved cysteine to phenylalanine. To get clonality, Shannon entropy was normalized by log2 of the number of productive unique TCRs and the result was subtracted from 1. CD4 or CD8 identity of scalp clones was inferred by cross-referencing scalp TCRbeta sequences with sorted blood CD4 and CD8 repertoires. TCRdb retrieved this table from immuneACCESS and kept in-frame rearrangements only. Not all clones are present; in checked studies, unresolved V genes account for under half, and no reason is known for the remainder. Clone size and V and J calls were adopted from that table, with D and trimming inferred from the DNA. In this sample the table shows 61,000 or so clones, 95% to 97% of which occur a single time. About a quarter of the sample goes to the ten largest clones.

Sequences MNHEY (CDR1) and SMNVEV (CDR2) are obtained from the germline V gene (reference sequence). Spanning cysteine to phenylalanine, the CDR3 consists of 13 amino acids. Of the read, only the CDR3 DNA is kept; its 39 bases are in frame from base 1. The V and J ends are trimmed by 1 base and 2 bases, leaving 6 bases between them. This sample is part of a study of CD8+ T cells in alopecia areata (dated by TCRdb to the late 2010s). For the study in its entirety: The treated patients, all with moderate-to-severe alopecia areata, were enrolled in an open-label pilot trial of oral tofacitinib given at 5 to 10 mg twice daily. Patients received tofacitinib for 6 to 18 months and were then followed off drug for 6 months to check for delayed response and recurrence. High-throughput TCRbeta sequencing was used to examine T cell clonal expansion in alopecia areata in both the C3H/HeJ mouse model and human patients. Scalp tissue and sorted CD4+ and CD8+ peripheral blood T cells from patchy and totalis/universalis alopecia areata patients and from healthy controls were covered by human TCRbeta sequencing. Tofacitinib-treated patients had biopsies at baseline and at 4 and 24 weeks of treatment, with a later scalp biopsy in several patients. Scalp clonality was compared among normal scalp (n=4), patchy alopecia areata scalp (n=8), and alopecia totalis/universalis scalp (n=8). The RNA source kit depended on sample type: the PAXgene miRNA kit for fixed scalp, the miRNeasy kit for PBMCs, and the RNeasy kit for mouse skin. TCRbeta CDR3 regions were amplified by immunoSEQ multiplex PCR using 35 Vbeta forward and 13 Jbeta reverse primers. Broader findings and caveats from the paper: Shared TCR sequences between patients were less evident than in mice, which may be partly attributable to HLA diversity in the patient population. Scalp TCR repertoire analysis is complicated because resident alphabeta T cells in normal human skin are also sequenced, whereas mouse skin is dominated by gammadelta T cells. Lesional scalp, especially in alopecia totalis/universalis, showed higher clonality and more expanded CD8+ clones than normal scalp, suggesting antigenic drive.

The time point label, read with the paper, signifies: baseline before oral tofacitinib. Lesional scalp punch biopsies and peripheral blood were collected from alopecia areata patients. PBMCs were separated by density centrifugation and stained for CD3, CD4 and CD8, after which CD4+ and CD8+ T cells were sorted on a FACSAria. This receptor was identified in a human donor with alopecia areata. Recombination joined TRBV27 with TRBJ2-7; the D gene may be TRBD1 or TRBD2, since each aligns over 5 bases. This specimen was CD8+ T cells sorted from blood, taken at week 0. The DNA sequence is given as TGTGCCAGCAGTTTATTGGGACCCTACGAGCAGTACTTC. The translation is CASSLLGPYEQYF.